Following are 8 T cell receptor beta chains from one sample sequenced in a study of technical replicates of blood from several donors. The protocol was immunoSEQ multiplex PCR, while the TCRdb copy is restricted to in-frame clones and leaves out a portion. The sample has around 97,000 clones, 95% to 97% seen once. Sequenced: T cells isolated from PBMCs. The receptors derive from a human donor in good health.

The chain is built from TRBV18 and TRBJ2-3, with TRBD2 as a possible D gene (7 bases). Germline V lookup: CDR1 KGHSH, CDR2 LQKENI. CDR3 size: 16 residues. V was shortened by 6 bases and J by 2 bases, with 18 bases between the two germline ends. The CDR3 nucleotides read TGTGCCAGCTCTCCCCCCGAGGGGGGGAACACAGATACGCAGTATTTT. This translates into CASSPPEGGNTDTQYF.

The V call is TRBV29-1, the J call TRBJ1-2; 7 bases line up with TRBD1. Germline V CDR1 and CDR2: SQVTM, ANQGSEA. The junction had 7 bases not matched to a gene; V was cut back by 8 bases and J by 4 bases. There are 12 residues in the CDR3. The CDR3 protein is CSTPTGTYGYTF. CDR3 nucleotides: TGCAGCACCCCGACAGGGACCTATGGCTACACCTTC. The full variable domain, in which reference TRBV29-1 and TRBJ1-2 provide the parts outside the CDR3, is SAVISQKPSRDICQRGTSLTIQCQVDSQVTMMFWYRQQPGQSLTLIATANQGSEATYESGFVIDKFPISRPNLTFSTLTVSNMSPEDSSIYLCSTPTGTYGYTFGSGTRLTVV.

The rearrangement uses TRBV4-3 and TRBJ2-3, with 8 bases identical to TRBD2. Germline V gene data show CDR1 as LGHNA and CDR2 as YSLEER. V shed 1 base and J 1 base; nucleotides not matched to a gene: 7. CDR3 length equals 17 residues. CDR3 DNA sequence: TGCGCCAGCAGCCAAGTCTTAGCGGGAAGGGGCACAGATACGCAGTATTTT. Protein: CASSQVLAGRGTDTQYF.

The chain is built from TRBV5-8 and TRBJ2-6; 9 bases fit TRBD2. Germline assignment: CDR1 SGHTS and CDR2 YDEGEE. The V and J ends lost 7 bases and 4 bases, in that order; junction bases with no gene match: 3. The CDR3 sequence is 14 residues long. CDR3 in DNA: TGTGCCAGCGCGGGAGGGGCAGGGGCCAACGTCCTGACTTTC. Protein product: CASAGGAGANVLTF.

The chain recombines TRBV19 with TRBJ2-1, with D tentatively TRBD1 (5 bases). The V gene lost 9 bases and the J gene lost 0 bases, with 9 bases spanning the gap. The CDR3 spans 13 residues. CDR1 LNHDA and CDR2 SQIVND come from the germline V gene (reference sequence). As DNA, the CDR3 is TGTGCCAGCAGGGATTTCTCCTACAATGAGCAGTTCTTC. Protein: CASRDFSYNEQFF. Based on the CDR3 plus reference TRBV19 and TRBJ2-1, the full variable domain is DGGITQSPKYLFRKEGQNVTLSCEQNLNHDAMYWYRQDPGQGLRLIYYSQIVNDFQKGDIAEGYSVSREKKESFPLTVTSAQKNPTAFYLCASRDFSYNEQFFGPGTRLTVL.

The sample holds one count of this clone. The rearrangement links TRBV7-2 to TRBJ2-3; D gene ambiguous. Trimming removed 3 bases from V and 5 bases from J, with 12 bases in between. Looked up from germline, CDR1 is SGHTA and CDR2 is FQGNSA. The CDR3 length is 14 residues. CDR3 residues: CASSLKYTKDTQYF. The DNA of the CDR3 is TGTGCCAGCAGCTTGAAATACACGAAAGATACGCAGTATTTT.

This clone was observed a single time. V and J are TRBV7-3 and TRBJ2-5; 8 nucleotides match TRBD2. The CDR3 loop spans 19 amino acids. The junction had 19 bases not matched to a gene; V was cut back by 2 bases and J by 5 bases. Germline CDR1 reads SGHTA; CDR2 reads FQGTGA. This CDR3 is CASSLRGGLGTLPRETQYF. The CDR3 coding sequence is TGTGCCAGCAGCTTACGAGGGGGACTAGGCACGCTCCCCCGGGAGACCCAGTACTTC.

The chain recombines TRBV27 with TRBJ1-5; D uncertain. The CDR3 runs to 15 residues. Germline CDR1 is MNHEY and CDR2 is SMNVEV (reference sequence). V was cut by 2 bases and J by 3 bases, with 11 bases left in between. Here the CDR3 reads CASSLLAGSNQPQHF. The DNA for the CDR3 is TGTGCCAGCAGTTTACTGGCGGGGTCCAATCAGCCCCAGCATTTT.